The present TCR beta chain was sequenced within a study of blood T cell repertoires in COVID-19. Study details: COVID-19 samples from acute and convalescent phases originated in the United States, Italy and Spain.

Germline V gene data show CDR1 as MNHEY and CDR2 as SMNVEV (reference sequence). With V trimmed by 6 bases and J by 0 bases, 11 bases remained unmatched. The CDR3 is 17 amino acids. This clone came up many times. Data came from immunoSEQ multiplex PCR; TCRdb stores just in-frame clones and leaves some out. Seen here are approximately 470,000 clones, 70% to 90% observed once, and the top ten hold under 4%. The sequenced sample consisted of peripheral blood. The TCR was taken from a human donor in a cohort sampled during active COVID-19. V and J are TRBV27 and TRBJ1-5; 7 bases fit TRBD1. CDR3 DNA: TGTGCCAGCAGACTAAGAGGACAGGCCTCTAGCAATCAGCCCCAGCATTTT. It translates to CASRLRGQASSNQPQHF.